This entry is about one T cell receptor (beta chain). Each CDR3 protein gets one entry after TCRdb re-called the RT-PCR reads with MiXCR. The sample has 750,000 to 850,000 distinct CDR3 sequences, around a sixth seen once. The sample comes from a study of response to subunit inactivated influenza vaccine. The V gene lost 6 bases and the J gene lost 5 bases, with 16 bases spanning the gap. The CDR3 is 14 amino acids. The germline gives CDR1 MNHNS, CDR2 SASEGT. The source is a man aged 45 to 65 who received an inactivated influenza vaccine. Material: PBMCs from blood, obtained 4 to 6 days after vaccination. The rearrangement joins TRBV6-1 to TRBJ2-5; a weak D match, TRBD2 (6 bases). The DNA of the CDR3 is TGTGCCAGCAGCTGGGGGGACTGGGAGGAGACCCAGTACTTC. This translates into CASSWGDWEETQYF.